This TCR beta chain was obtained from a study of cytomegalovirus exposure and HLA in healthy donors. As for the study in general: A prior study identified 120 million or so unique TCR beta sequences from about 200 million T cells. The study's early data release held tens of millions of unique TCRs from HLA-typed donors.

13 Jbeta primers and 60 Vbeta primers were used for the PCR. Profiling relied on immunoSEQ multiplex PCR, and the TCRdb table lists in-frame clones only, not all of them. The sample holds under 200,000 clones, approximately 84% seen once. CDR1 and CDR2 from the germline V gene are SGDLS and YYNGEE. The trim removed 0 bases at V and 9 bases at J, leaving 12 bases unmatched. This CDR3 is built from 16 residues. Details on this clone: Its antigen remains unknown.

Regarding the study as a whole: Trimming of TCR beta V- and J-genes showed a link, identified in a later analysis, to a missense DCLRE1C variant.

The clonotype was recovered from a man younger than 45 in good health and CMV-seropositive. Source material: PBMCs. This rearrangement joins TRBV9 to TRBJ2-1, with 7 bases identical to TRBD2. The CDR3 protein is CASSVAGWTRVAEQFF. The CDR3 nucleotides read TGTGCCAGCAGCGTAGCGGGTTGGACTAGGGTCGCTGAGCAGTTCTTC.